This passage covers 20 T cell receptor beta chains from one sample sequenced in a study of cytomegalovirus exposure and HLA in healthy donors. PCR primers comprised 60 Vbeta and 13 Jbeta primers. Generated by immunoSEQ multiplex PCR, the TCRdb table keeps only in-frame clones and is missing some. The table lists some 150,000 clones, 70% to 80% of them singletons. The sequenced sample was PBMCs. These receptor sequences come from a middle-aged woman in good health and CMV-seronegative.

The chain links TRBV27 to TRBJ2-1; TRBD2 is a possible D gene (7 bases). Trimming took off 2 bases at V and 7 bases at J, with 12 bases between the two ends. CDR3 length equals 14 residues. From germline, CDR1 is MNHEY and CDR2 SMNVEV (reference sequence). CDR3 amino acids: CASSLTEGGNEQFF. CDR3 sequence (DNA): TGTGCCAGCAGTTTAACCGAGGGGGGGAATGAGCAGTTCTTC.

The V gene is TRBV18, the J gene TRBJ1-5; D unclear. Between the trimmed V and J ends, which lost 3 bases and 0 bases, there was a span of 6 bases. Germline V gene lookup returns CDR1 KGHSH and CDR2 LQKENI. CDR3 length: 14 amino acids. The CDR3 DNA reads TGTGCCAGCTCACCGGAGAATAGCAATCAGCCCCAGCATTTT. It translates to CASSPENSNQPQHF.

The chain couples TRBV19 to TRBJ1-2, with 7 nucleotides matching TRBD1. The germline CDR1 and CDR2 sequences are LNHDA and SQIVND (reference sequence). Germline trimming cut 7 bases from V and 2 bases from J; bases unmatched to any gene: 7. The CDR3 sequence is 14 residues long. The CDR3 loop is CASNTGQRNYGYTF. The CDR3 nucleotides read TGTGCCAGTAATACGGGACAGCGGAACTATGGCTACACCTTC.

The chain joins TRBV5-1 to TRBJ1-2; 8 nucleotides agree with TRBD1. V was pared by 4 bases and J by 4 bases, with 6 bases of the junction left unmatched. CDR1 and CDR2 (germline): SGHRS, YFSETQ. The CDR3 covers 14 residues. CDR3 residues: CASSPGGRIYGYTF. For the CDR3, the DNA is TGCGCCAGCAGCCCAGGGGGCCGGATCTATGGCTACACCTTC.

The gene calls are TRBV19 and TRBJ1-1, with D hard to call. The germline V gene encodes CDR1 LNHDA and CDR2 SQIVND (reference sequence). The V gene lost 1 base and the J gene lost 1 base, with 7 bases spanning the gap. This CDR3 contains 14 residues. The CDR3 DNA follows: TGTGCCAGTAGTATAGTCGCAGAGAACACTGAAGCTTTCTTT. It encodes CASSIVAENTEAFF.

For the CDR3, the DNA is TGTGCCAGCAGCGTGAACAGGGGAAACACCATATATTTT. Encoded protein: CASSVNRGNTIYF. The chain couples TRBV5-6 to TRBJ1-3, with a tentative D call TRBD1 (5 bases). This CDR3 region has 13 residues. CDR1 and CDR2 from the germline V gene are SGHDT and YYEEEE. Trimming took 4 bases from V and 4 from J, leaving 9 bases between them.

The J gene is TRBJ1-1, the V gene TRBV5-1; D possibly corresponds to TRBD1 (5 bases). The CDR3 runs to 15 residues. Germline V gives CDR1 SGHRS, CDR2 YFSETQ. V was cut by 0 bases and J by 4 bases, with 13 bases left in between. Here the CDR3 reads CASSLEMRGVTEAFF. CDR3 nucleotides: TGCGCCAGCAGCTTGGAAATGCGGGGGGTCACTGAAGCTTTCTTT.

CDR3 residues: CASTGLAEGEQFF. The CDR3 DNA is TGTGCCAGCACCGGACTAGCGGAGGGTGAGCAGTTCTTC. V gene TRBV6-1 combines with J gene TRBJ2-1; 10 bases fit TRBD2. The CDR3 runs to 13 residues. The ends lost 7 bases at V and 9 bases at J; junction bases unmatched: 6. Germline CDR1 is MNHNS and CDR2 is SASEGT.

This clone is a singleton in its sample. The V gene is TRBV19, the J gene TRBJ1-5; the D gene is possibly TRBD1 (5 bases). The CDR3 covers 14 residues. Per germline, CDR1 LNHDA and CDR2 SQIVND (reference sequence). V gave up 2 bases and J gave up 2 bases, with 7 bases separating them. CDR3 residues: CASSIIQGNQPQHF. The CDR3 region has the DNA TGTGCCAGTAGTATAATACAGGGCAATCAGCCCCAGCATTTT.

This rearrangement joins TRBV5-6 to TRBJ1-1; D gene ambiguous. V was trimmed by 0 bases and J by 1 base, leaving 4 bases between them. Germline V CDR1 and CDR2: SGHDT, YYEEEE. CDR3 size: 13 residues. Written as DNA, the CDR3 is TGTGCCAGCAGCTTGGGGGCGAACACTGAAGCTTTCTTT. This translates into CASSLGANTEAFF.

This chain uses TRBV2 with TRBJ2-5; 7 bases are shared with TRBD2. Unmatched junction bases numbered 6, after V lost 8 bases and J lost 3 bases. The CDR3 loop spans 13 amino acids. Germline V lookup: CDR1 SNHLY, CDR2 FYNNEI. The CDR3 nucleotides read TGTGCCAGCGCGGCTAGCGGAGAAGAGACCCAGTACTTC. The encoded protein is CASAASGEETQYF.

The rearrangement links TRBV10-1 to TRBJ1-1, with TRBD1 matching 9 bases. The germline CDR1 and CDR2 sequences are WNHNN and SYGVQD (reference sequence). The CDR3 has 16 residues. Germline trimming cut 6 bases from V and 0 bases from J; bases unmatched to any gene: 8. The CDR3 spells CASRAGTGNMNTEAFF. The CDR3 bases are TGCGCCAGCAGAGCCGGGACAGGGAACATGAACACTGAAGCTTTCTTT.

The CDR3 DNA reads TGTGCCATCAGTGAAATGGACGGGAAACAAGAGACCCAGTACTTC. This encodes CAISEMDGKQETQYF. This chain joins TRBV10-3 and TRBJ2-5; D possibly corresponds to TRBD2 (5 bases). Per the germline V gene, CDR1 is ENHRY and CDR2 is SYGVKD. CDR3 length: 15 amino acids. V dropped 3 bases and J dropped 2 bases, with 13 bases sitting between them.

The chain combines TRBV9 with TRBJ2-1, with 8 bases lining up with TRBD1. The CDR3 totals 13 residues. The junction had 4 bases not matched to a gene; V was cut back by 4 bases and J by 7 bases. Looked up from germline, CDR1 is SGDLS and CDR2 is YYNGEE. CDR3 DNA sequence: TGTGCCAGCAGCCGGACAGGGAGGAATGAGCAGTTCTTC. Translating it yields CASSRTGRNEQFF.

With respect to this clone: Additional DNA sequences in this sample encode the identical CDR3. V and J are TRBV29-1 and TRBJ2-7, with 7 nucleotides matching TRBD2. The junction had 3 bases not matched to a gene; V was cut back by 4 bases and J by 3 bases. The CDR3 spans 12 residues. Germline loops: CDR1 SQVTM, CDR2 ANQGSEA. The CDR3 DNA reads as TGCAGCGTTGTGAGCGGGATCTACGAGCAGTACTTC. As protein: CSVVSGIYEQYF.

The V and J genes are TRBV6-1 and TRBJ2-1; 7 bases line up with TRBD2. V was clipped by 4 bases and J by 4 bases; unmatched bases: 16. Germline V gene data show CDR1 as MNHNS and CDR2 as SASEGT. CDR3 size: 18 residues. The chain's CDR3 is CASSGPRAGGTFYNEQFF. The CDR3 DNA follows: TGTGCCAGCAGTGGACCACGCGCCGGGGGGACCTTTTACAATGAGCAGTTCTTC.

This clone was observed once. V and J are TRBV6-5 and TRBJ1-1; the match to TRBD1 covers 7 bases. Germline trimming cut 5 bases from V and 5 bases from J; bases unmatched to any gene: 8. The CDR3 extends over 14 amino acids. CDR1 is MNHEY, CDR2 SVGAGI, per germline. The CDR3 nucleotides are TGTGCCAGCAGTGCCACAGGGGTTGGGACTGAAGCTTTCTTT. It is translated as CASSATGVGTEAFF.

There are a few counts of this clone. V usage is TRBV30 and J usage is TRBJ2-1; TRBD1 matches at 7 bases. V shed 1 base, J shed 2 bases, and the junction held 2 bases outside the gene matches. Germline V CDR1 and CDR2: GTSNPN, SVGIG (reference sequence). This CDR3 has 14 amino acids. The CDR3, as DNA: TGTGCCTGGAGTGGGCAGGGGGCCTACAATGAGCAGTTCTTC. Translated, it gives CAWSGQGAYNEQFF.

The rearrangement joins TRBV29-1 to TRBJ1-4; 9 positions match TRBD1. The CDR3 runs 13 residues. Germline V gene data show CDR1 as SQVTM and CDR2 as ANQGSEA. With V trimmed by 5 bases and J by 9 bases, 7 bases remained unmatched. CDR3 sequence reads: CSVPGQGRQKLFF. CDR3 coding DNA: TGCAGCGTTCCGGGACAGGGTAGGCAAAAACTGTTTTTT. The full variable domain, in which reference TRBV29-1 and TRBJ1-4 provide the parts outside the CDR3, is SAVISQKPSRDICQRGTSLTIQCQVDSQVTMMFWYRQQPGQSLTLIATANQGSEATYESGFVIDKFPISRPNLTFSTLTVSNMSPEDSSIYLCSVPGQGRQKLFFGSGTQLSVL.

The V and J genes are TRBV30 and TRBJ1-1, with TRBD1 as a possible D gene (6 bases). The V gene's germline CDR1 is GTSNPN and CDR2 SVGIG (reference sequence). The CDR3 length is 13 residues. V lost 0 bases to trimming and J lost 3 bases, with 8 bases between them. CDR3 sequence: CAWSVSGDTEAFF. The CDR3 bases are TGTGCCTGGAGTGTATCAGGGGACACTGAAGCTTTCTTT.